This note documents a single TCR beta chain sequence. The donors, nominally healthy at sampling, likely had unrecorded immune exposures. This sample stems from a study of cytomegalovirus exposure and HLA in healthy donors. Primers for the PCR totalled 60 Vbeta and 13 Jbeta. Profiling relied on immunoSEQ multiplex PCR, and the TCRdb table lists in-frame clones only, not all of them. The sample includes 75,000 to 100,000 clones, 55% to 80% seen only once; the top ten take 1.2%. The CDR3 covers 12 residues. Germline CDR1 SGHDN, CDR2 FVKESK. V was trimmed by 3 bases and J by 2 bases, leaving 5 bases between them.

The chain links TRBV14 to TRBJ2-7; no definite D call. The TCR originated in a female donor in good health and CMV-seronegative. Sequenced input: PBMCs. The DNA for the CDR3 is TGTGCCAGCAGCCACATCCCCTACGAGCAGTACTTC. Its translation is CASSHIPYEQYF.